This TCR beta chain came from a study of regulatory T cells in long-lasting Graves disease. Overall study: Persistent Graves' disease denoted over 5 years of antithyroid drugs plus positive TSH receptor antibodies.

Libraries of TCR beta came from iRepertoire HTBI primers plus Arm-PCR of CDR3 regions. One entry per CDR3 protein results from TCRdb running MiXCR on the multiplex PCR reads. The table includes fewer than 400,000 distinct CDR3 sequences, around 20% detected once. Trimming left V 8 bases short and J 3 bases short, with 20 bases between. The CDR3 runs to 14 residues. CDR1 and CDR2 from the germline V gene are DFQATT and SNEGSKA (reference sequence). Described time point: persistent/refractory GD, antithyroid drugs over 5 years with positive TRAb. The authors made the TCR library using RNA they extracted from PBMCs. Patients hailed from an endocrinology department in Xi'an, China. In regard to this clonotype: What it recognizes is unknown. A much larger clone differs by one base, so this may be a read error.

Study-level results: Persistent cases of Graves' showed reduced TCR diversity relative to newly diagnosed patients. There were preferences for TRBV28, TRBJ1-2 and TRBJ2-5 in persistent disease.

The clonotype comes from a female donor with Graves disease. The sequenced sample was peripheral blood mononuclear cells (PBMCs), obtained when the disease was refractory, from a patient treated with antithyroid drugs. The rearrangement joins TRBV20-1 to TRBJ2-7, with D perhaps TRBD1 (5 bases). The CDR3: CSTPKGRVGYEQYF. The CDR3 region has the DNA TGCAGTACCCCTAAGGGCAGGGTGGGCTACGAGCAGTACTTC.